This TCR beta chain is drawn from a study of blood T cell repertoires in COVID-19. Only in-frame clones appear in the TCRdb table, and some are missing; sequencing was by immunoSEQ multiplex PCR. Here the sample spans roughly 280,000 clones, roughly 90% being singletons. This clone appeared a single time. Germline-derived CDR1 and CDR2 are MNHEY and SVGEGT. The CDR3 loop spans 15 amino acids. Trimming pared 5 bases from V and 5 bases from J, leaving 16 bases between. The specimen was peripheral blood. The J gene is TRBJ1-5, the V gene TRBV6-2 or TRBV6-3; possible D gene TRBD1, 6 bases. The receptor was isolated from a man aged 25 to 45 with active or convalescent COVID-19. For the CDR3, the DNA is TGTGCCAGCAGTGCCAACGACAGGTTATATCAGCCCCAGCATTTT. This translates into CASSANDRLYQPQHF.